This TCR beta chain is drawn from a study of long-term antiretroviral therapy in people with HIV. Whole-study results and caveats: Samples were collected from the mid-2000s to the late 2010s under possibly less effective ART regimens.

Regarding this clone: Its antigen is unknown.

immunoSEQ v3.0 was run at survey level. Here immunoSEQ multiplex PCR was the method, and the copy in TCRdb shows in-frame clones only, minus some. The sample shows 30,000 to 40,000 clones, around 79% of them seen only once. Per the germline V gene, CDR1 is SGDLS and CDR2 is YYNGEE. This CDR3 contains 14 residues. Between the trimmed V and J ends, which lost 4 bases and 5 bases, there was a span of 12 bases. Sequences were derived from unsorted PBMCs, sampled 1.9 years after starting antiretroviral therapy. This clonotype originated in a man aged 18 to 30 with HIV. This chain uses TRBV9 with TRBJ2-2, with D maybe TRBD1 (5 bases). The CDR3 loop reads CASSLGRGTGELFF. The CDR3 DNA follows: TGTGCCAGCAGCCTGGGGCGTGGGACCGGGGAGCTGTTTTTT.